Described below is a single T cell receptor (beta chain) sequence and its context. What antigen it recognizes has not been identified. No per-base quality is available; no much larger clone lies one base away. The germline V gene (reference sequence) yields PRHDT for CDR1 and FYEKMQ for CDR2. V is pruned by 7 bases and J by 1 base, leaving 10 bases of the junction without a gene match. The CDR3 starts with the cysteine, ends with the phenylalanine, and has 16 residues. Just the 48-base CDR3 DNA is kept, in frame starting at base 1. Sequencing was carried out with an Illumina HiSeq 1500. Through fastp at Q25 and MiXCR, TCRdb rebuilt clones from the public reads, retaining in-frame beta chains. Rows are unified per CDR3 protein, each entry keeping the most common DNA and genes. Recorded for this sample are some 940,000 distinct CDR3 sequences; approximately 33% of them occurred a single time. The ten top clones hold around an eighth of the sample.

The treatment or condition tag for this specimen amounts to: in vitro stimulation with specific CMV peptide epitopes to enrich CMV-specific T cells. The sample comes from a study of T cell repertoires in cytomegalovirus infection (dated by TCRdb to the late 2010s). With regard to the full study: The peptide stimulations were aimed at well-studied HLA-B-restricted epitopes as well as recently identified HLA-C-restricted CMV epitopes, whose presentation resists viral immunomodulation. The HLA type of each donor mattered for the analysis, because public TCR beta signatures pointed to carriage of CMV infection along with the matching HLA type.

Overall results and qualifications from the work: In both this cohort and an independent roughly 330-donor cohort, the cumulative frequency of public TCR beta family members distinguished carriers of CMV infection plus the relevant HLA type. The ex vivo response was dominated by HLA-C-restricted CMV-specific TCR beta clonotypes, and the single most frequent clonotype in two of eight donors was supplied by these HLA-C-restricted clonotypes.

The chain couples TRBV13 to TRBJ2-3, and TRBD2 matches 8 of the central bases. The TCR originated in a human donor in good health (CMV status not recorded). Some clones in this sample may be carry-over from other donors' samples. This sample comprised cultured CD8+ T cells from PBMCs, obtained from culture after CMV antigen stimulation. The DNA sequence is TGTGCCAGCACCTTCCGGGGACTAGGGGGCACAGATACGCAGTATTTT. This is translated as CASTFRGLGGTDTQYF. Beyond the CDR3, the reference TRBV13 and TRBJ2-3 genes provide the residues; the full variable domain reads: AAGVIQSPRHLIKEKRETATLKCYPIPRHDTVYWYQQGPGQDPQFLISFYEKMQSDKGSIPDRFSAQQFSDYHSELNMSSLELGDSALYFCASTFRGLGGTDTQYFGPGTRLTVL.